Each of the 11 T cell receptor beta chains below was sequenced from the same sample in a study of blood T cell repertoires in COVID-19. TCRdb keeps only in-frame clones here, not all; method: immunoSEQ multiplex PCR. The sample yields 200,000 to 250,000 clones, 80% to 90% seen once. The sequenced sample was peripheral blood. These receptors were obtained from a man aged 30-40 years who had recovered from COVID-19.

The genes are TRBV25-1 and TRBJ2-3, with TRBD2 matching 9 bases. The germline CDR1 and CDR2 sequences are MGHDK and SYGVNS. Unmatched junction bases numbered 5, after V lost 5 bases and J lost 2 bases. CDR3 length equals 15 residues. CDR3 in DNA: TGTGCCAGCAGTATGAGCGGGGGGTTCACAGATACGCAGTATTTT. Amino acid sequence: CASSMSGGFTDTQYF.

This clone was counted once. The CDR3 region is CAWRRDRADSYGYTF. The CDR3 DNA is TGTGCCTGGAGGAGGGACAGGGCCGATTCCTATGGCTACACCTTC. The J gene is TRBJ1-2, the V gene TRBV30; 9 bases are a match to TRBD1. Germline CDR1 reads GTSNPN; CDR2 reads SVGIG (reference sequence). This CDR3 is 15 amino acids long. Trimming cost V 3 bases and J 4 bases; bases outside gene matches: 9. The full variable domain, rest sourced from reference TRBV30 and TRBJ1-2, is SQTIHQWPATLVQPVGSPLSLECTVEGTSNPNLYWYRQAAGRGLQLLFYSVGIGQISSEVPQNLSASRPQDRQFILSSKKLLLSDSGFYLCAWRRDRADSYGYTFGSGTRLTVV.

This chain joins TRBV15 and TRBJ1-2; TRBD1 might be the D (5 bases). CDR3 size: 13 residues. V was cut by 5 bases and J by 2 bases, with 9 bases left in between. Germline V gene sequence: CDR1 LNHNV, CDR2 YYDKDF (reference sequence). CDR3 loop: CATSVQVNYGYTF. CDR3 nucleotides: TGTGCCACCAGCGTACAGGTGAACTATGGCTACACCTTC.

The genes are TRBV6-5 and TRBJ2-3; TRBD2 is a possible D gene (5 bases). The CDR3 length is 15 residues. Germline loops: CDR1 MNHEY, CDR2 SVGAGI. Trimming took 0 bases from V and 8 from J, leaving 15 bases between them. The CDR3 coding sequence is TGTGCCAGCAGTTACTCCTACCCGGCCCGGGGTACGCAGTATTTT. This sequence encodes CASSYSYPARGTQYF.

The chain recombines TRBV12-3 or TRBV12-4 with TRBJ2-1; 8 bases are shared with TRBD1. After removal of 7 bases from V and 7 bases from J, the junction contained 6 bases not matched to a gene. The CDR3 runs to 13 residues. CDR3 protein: CASTRTGMNEQFF. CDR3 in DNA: TGTGCCAGCACCCGGACAGGGATGAATGAGCAGTTCTTC.

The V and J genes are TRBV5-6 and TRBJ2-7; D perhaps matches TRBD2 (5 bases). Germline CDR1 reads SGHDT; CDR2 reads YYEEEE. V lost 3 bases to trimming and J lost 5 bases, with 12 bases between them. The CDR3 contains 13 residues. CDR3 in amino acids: CASSSRAGDEQYF. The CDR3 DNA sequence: TGTGCCAGCAGCTCCCGCGCCGGGGACGAGCAGTACTTC.

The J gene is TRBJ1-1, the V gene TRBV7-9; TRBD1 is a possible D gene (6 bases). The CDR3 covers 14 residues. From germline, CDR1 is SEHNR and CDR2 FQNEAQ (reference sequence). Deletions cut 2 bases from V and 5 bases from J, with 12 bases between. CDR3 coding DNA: TGTGCCAGCAGCTTATTGTCAGGGGAGACTGAAGCTTTCTTT. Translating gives CASSLLSGETEAFF.

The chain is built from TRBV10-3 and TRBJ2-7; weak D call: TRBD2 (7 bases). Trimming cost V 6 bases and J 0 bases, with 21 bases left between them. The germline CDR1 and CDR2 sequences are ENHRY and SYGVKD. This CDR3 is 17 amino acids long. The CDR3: CAISKAGAPSHSYEQYF. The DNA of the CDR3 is TGTGCCATCAGCAAGGCGGGGGCCCCGTCCCACTCCTACGAGCAGTACTTC.

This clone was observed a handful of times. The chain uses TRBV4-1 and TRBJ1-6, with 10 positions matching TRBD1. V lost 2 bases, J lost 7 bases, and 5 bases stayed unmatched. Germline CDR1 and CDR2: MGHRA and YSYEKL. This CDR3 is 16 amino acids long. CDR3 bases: TGCGCCAGCAGCCAAAGACAGGGGGCAGAGAATTCACCCCTCCACTTT. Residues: CASSQRQGAENSPLHF.

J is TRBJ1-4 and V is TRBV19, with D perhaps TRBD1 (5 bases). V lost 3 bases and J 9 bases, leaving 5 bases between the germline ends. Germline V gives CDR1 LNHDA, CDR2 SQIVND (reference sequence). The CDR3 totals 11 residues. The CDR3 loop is CASSMGQKLFF. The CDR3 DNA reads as TGTGCCAGTAGTATGGGGCAAAAACTGTTTTTT.

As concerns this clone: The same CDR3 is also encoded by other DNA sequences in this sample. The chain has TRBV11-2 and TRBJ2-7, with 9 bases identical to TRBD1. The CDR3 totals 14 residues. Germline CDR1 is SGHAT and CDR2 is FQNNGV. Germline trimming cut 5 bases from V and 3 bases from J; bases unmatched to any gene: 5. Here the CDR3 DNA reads TGTGCCAGCAGCCCCGGACAGGGGAGCTACGAGCAGTACTTC. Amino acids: CASSPGQGSYEQYF.